Below are 28 T cell receptor beta chains sequenced from a single sample in a study of shared clonotypes between healthy human individuals. Generated by immunoSEQ multiplex PCR, the TCRdb table keeps only in-frame clones and is missing some. Of about 490,000 clones listed, around 73% are singletons. Sequencing was done on a sample of PBMCs. All receptors come from a woman between 40 and 50 years old in good health. Some clones in this sample may be carry-over from other donors' samples.

This clone occurred many times. The chain is built from TRBV7-8 and TRBJ2-2; possibly TRBD1 for D (6 bases). Germline-derived CDR1 and CDR2 are SGHVS and FQNEAQ. Trimming removed 4 bases at V and 3 bases at J, with 12 bases between. The CDR3 contains 15 residues. The CDR3 region has the DNA TGTGCCAGCAGCTCAGGGGTCCTATACACCGGGGAGCTGTTTTTT. Its translation: CASSSGVLYTGELFF.

The chain employs TRBV6-1 and TRBJ2-2; 7 positions match TRBD2. CDR3 length: 14 residues. Germline CDR1 and CDR2: MNHNS and SASEGT. V was pared by 8 bases and J by 9 bases, with 12 bases of the junction left unmatched. This CDR3 is CASSGEGYGRELFF. The CDR3 bases are TGTGCCAGCTCGGGGGAGGGTTATGGCCGGGAGCTGTTTTTT.

The chain couples TRBV5-1 to TRBJ1-1, with D unresolved. V lost 4 bases, J lost 0 bases, and 10 bases lay in between. Germline V gives CDR1 SGHRS, CDR2 YFSETQ. The CDR3 runs 14 residues. As DNA, the CDR3 is TGCGCCAGCAGCCCCGACCCCATGAACACTGAAGCTTTCTTT. Its translation is CASSPDPMNTEAFF.

The gene calls are TRBV7-9 and TRBJ2-2, with D possibly being TRBD1 (6 bases). The V gene's germline CDR1 is SEHNR and CDR2 FQNEAQ (reference sequence). Trimming took off 5 bases at V and 5 bases at J, with 12 bases between the two ends. The CDR3 sequence is 14 residues long. CDR3 residues: CASSATQGTGELFF. CDR3 DNA: TGTGCCAGCAGCGCCACACAGGGTACCGGGGAGCTGTTTTTT.

This clone came up a few times. V usage is TRBV6-4 and J usage is TRBJ1-4; TRBD1 matches at 10 bases. This CDR3 is 16 amino acids long. With 6 bases clipped from V and 1 base from J, the junction kept 5 bases outside the gene matches. Germline loops: CDR1 MRHNA, CDR2 SNTAGT. The CDR3 DNA follows: TGTGCCAGCAGACACGGACAGGGGGGAACTAATGAAAAACTGTTTTTT. Amino acids: CASRHGQGGTNEKLFF.

V and J are TRBV29-1 and TRBJ2-5; possible D gene TRBD2, 5 bases. The DNA end is more similar to TRBJ2-7, so the J call may be wrong. This CDR3 comprises 13 residues. Germline CDR1 is SQVTM and CDR2 is ANQGSEA. This chain's CDR3 is CSVIQDGTYEQYF. In nucleotides, the CDR3 is TGCAGCGTAATTCAGGACGGGACCTACGAGCAGTACTTC.

CDR3 DNA sequence: TGTGCCAGCAGCCAAGATCTTACCTTTGCAACTAATGAAAAACTGTTTTTT. Translated: CASSQDLTFATNEKLFF. The chain is built from TRBV4-2 and TRBJ1-4; unclear D gene. CDR1 is LGHNA, CDR2 YNFKEQ, per germline. With 0 bases removed from V and 0 bases from J, the gap between germline ends came to 11 bases. This CDR3 is built from 17 residues.

This rearrangement joins TRBV28 to TRBJ1-1, with unresolved D. Trimming removed 5 bases from V and 7 bases from J, with 14 bases in between. Looked up from germline, CDR1 is MDHEN and CDR2 is SYDVKM. The CDR3 runs to 13 residues. The CDR3 spells CASSARDWGEAFF. In DNA, the CDR3 is TGTGCCAGCAGTGCACGGGATTGGGGTGAAGCTTTCTTT.

CDR3 nucleotide sequence: TGTGCCAGCAGCCCGGTGACGGGAGGGTCGGGGGAGCTGTTTTTT. Residues: CASSPVTGGSGELFF. This chain uses TRBV11-1 with TRBJ2-2; 8 nucleotides line up with TRBD2. Germline V gene lookup returns CDR1 SGHAT and CDR2 FQDESV (reference sequence). Unmatched junction bases numbered 10, after V lost 5 bases and J lost 8 bases. There are 15 residues in the CDR3.

This clone appeared a few times. A read error is the likely source, as a far larger clone sits one nucleotide away. The V gene is TRBV7-9, the J gene TRBJ2-1; D gene ambiguous. Per germline, CDR1 SEHNR and CDR2 FQNEAQ (reference sequence). This CDR3 is built from 15 residues. CDR3 coding DNA: TGTGCCAGCAGCTTAGTTCCAGAGGCCTACAATGGGCAGTTCTTC. Its protein is CASSLVPEAYNGQFF.

This rearrangement joins TRBV5-1 to TRBJ1-2; D is unclear. The CDR3 is 15 amino acids. Trimming shortened V by 0 bases and J by 5 bases, and 14 bases separated the two germline ends. The germline CDR1 and CDR2 sequences are SGHRS and YFSETQ. In nucleotides, the CDR3 is TGCGCCAGCAGCTTGGATTCCGACGCTGGGTATGGCTACACCTTC. Translating gives CASSLDSDAGYGYTF.

The genes are TRBV7-9 and TRBJ2-7; D is ambiguous. CDR1 is SEHNR and CDR2 is FQNEAQ in the germline V gene (reference sequence). The CDR3 has 13 residues. With 0 bases removed from V and 2 bases from J, the gap between germline ends came to 5 bases. CDR3 DNA sequence: TGTGCCAGCAGCTTAGCGCGGCCCTACGAGCAGTACTTC. It specifies CASSLARPYEQYF.

This clone was observed a handful of times. This chain connects TRBV7-2 to TRBJ1-1; 8 bases map to TRBD1. V gave up 0 bases and J gave up 5 bases; unmatched junction bases: 8. The V gene's germline CDR1 is SGHTA and CDR2 FQGNSA. The CDR3 sequence is 16 residues long. The CDR3 DNA reads TGTGCCAGCAGCTTAGCTAGCACAGGGGGGAAGACTGAAGCTTTCTTT. Protein product: CASSLASTGGKTEAFF.

This clone has more than one count but fewer than ten. The chain is built from TRBV30 and TRBJ1-3; TRBD1 is a possible D gene (5 bases). CDR3 length: 17 amino acids. Trimming cost V 4 bases and J 0 bases, with 19 bases left between them. Germline CDR1 reads GTSNPN; CDR2 reads SVGIG (reference sequence). The DNA of the CDR3 is TGTGCCTGGACTGGGGCAGGCACTACCCACTCTGGAAACACCATATATTTT. It encodes CAWTGAGTTHSGNTIYF.

V gene TRBV10-2 combines with J gene TRBJ2-3; 7 bases align to TRBD1. The CDR3 is 13 residues long. The germline V gene has CDR1 WSHSY and CDR2 SAAADI. The junction had 6 bases not matched to a gene; V was cut back by 3 bases and J by 9 bases. CDR3 residues: CASSDFPDRTQYF. The CDR3 bases are TGCGCCAGCAGTGATTTCCCGGACAGGACGCAGTATTTT.

The chain has TRBV9 and TRBJ2-3; D not resolved. This CDR3 has 13 residues. Trimming took 4 bases from V and 0 from J, leaving 6 bases between them. Germline V gene sequence: CDR1 SGDLS, CDR2 YYNGEE. The CDR3, as DNA: TGTGCCAGCAGCCTCCTTAGCACAGATACGCAGTATTTT. Protein: CASSLLSTDTQYF.

The CDR3 DNA sequence: TGCGCCAGCAGCCAAGACCCAGCTACACCTCAAAAACTGTTTTTT. Translation gives CASSQDPATPQKLFF. This chain links TRBV4-3 with TRBJ1-4, with D unresolved. The CDR3 totals 15 residues. Germline V CDR1 and CDR2: LGHNA, YSLEER. Trimming removed 0 bases at V and 9 bases at J, with 14 bases between.

In its sample, this clone was seen a few times. This rearrangement joins TRBV7-8 to TRBJ2-7; D is unclear. The V end was cut by 5 bases, the J end by 5 bases, with 16 bases between. The CDR3 sequence is 14 residues long. The germline gives CDR1 SGHVS, CDR2 FQNEAQ. The CDR3 region is CASSPNRESHEQYF. The DNA for the CDR3 is TGTGCCAGCAGCCCGAATAGAGAAAGCCACGAGCAGTACTTC.

The chain links TRBV5-1 to TRBJ1-1; D is uncertain. CDR1 SGHRS and CDR2 YFSETQ come from the germline V gene. The V end was cut by 6 bases, the J end by 0 bases, with 9 bases between. There are 13 residues in the CDR3. The CDR3: CASTPDLNTEAFF. The CDR3 DNA reads as TGCGCCAGCACCCCAGACCTGAACACTGAAGCTTTCTTT.

This clone was counted only a few times. The chain employs TRBV28 and TRBJ1-3; D is unresolved. Per germline, CDR1 MDHEN and CDR2 SYDVKM. CDR3 length: 10 amino acids. The V gene lost 11 bases and the J gene lost 9 bases, with 11 bases spanning the gap. The CDR3 here is CASGGLTIYF. As DNA, the CDR3 is TGTGCCTCGGGAGGCCTCACCATATATTTT.

The count of this clone is one. The J gene is TRBJ2-6, the V gene TRBV6-5; D unclear. V lost 0 bases and J 4 bases, leaving 1 base between the germline ends. From germline, CDR1 is MNHEY and CDR2 SVGAGI. This CDR3 is 13 amino acids long. The CDR3 nucleotides are TGTGCCAGCAGTTACTCCGGGGCCAACGTCCTGACTTTC. Its translation is CASSYSGANVLTF.

The chain combines TRBV7-9 with TRBJ1-2; 8 bases are a match to TRBD1. Losses at the gene ends were 5 bases for V and 4 bases for J; bases not matched to a gene: 6. CDR1 SEHNR and CDR2 FQNEAQ come from the germline V gene (reference sequence). This CDR3 is 14 amino acids long. CDR3 in amino acids: CASSPRQGSYGYTF. The CDR3 nucleotides read TGTGCCAGCAGCCCGAGACAGGGGAGCTATGGCTACACCTTC.

This clone was picked up many times. This chain connects TRBV28 to TRBJ2-7; D could derive from TRBD1 or TRBD2 (5 bases each). The V gene lost 6 bases and the J gene lost 0 bases, with 15 bases spanning the gap. Germline V gene sequence: CDR1 MDHEN, CDR2 SYDVKM. CDR3 length: 15 amino acids. The CDR3 bases are TGTGCCAGCAGCGGACGGGACGGAAGCTCCTACGAGCAGTACTTC. It specifies CASSGRDGSSYEQYF.

The chain uses TRBV23-1 and TRBJ2-1; D perhaps matches TRBD2 (7 bases). TRBV23-1 is identified as an open reading frame with a role that is uncertain. With 3 bases removed from V and 9 bases from J, the gap between germline ends came to 15 bases. This CDR3 has 14 residues. Here the CDR3 DNA reads TGCGCCAGCAGTCACCCTGATAGGGGGGGTGAGCAGTTCTTC. Amino acids: CASSHPDRGGEQFF.

The CDR3 sequence is CASSDPGLAGVRGNIQYF. The DNA of the CDR3 is TGTGCCAGCAGTGATCCGGGACTAGCGGGAGTGCGGGGAAACATTCAGTACTTC. The J gene is TRBJ2-4, the V gene TRBV6-1; 14 bases line up with TRBD2. Germline V gene data show CDR1 as MNHNS and CDR2 as SASEGT. Trimming cost V 3 bases and J 6 bases; bases outside gene matches: 10. The CDR3 consists of 18 residues.

This chain connects TRBV15 to TRBJ1-1, with a tentative D call TRBD1 (5 bases). Looked up from germline, CDR1 is LNHNV and CDR2 is YYDKDF (reference sequence). The CDR3 has 20 amino acids. Deletions cut 2 bases from V and 3 bases from J, with 28 bases between. The CDR3 nucleotides are TGTGCCACCAGCAGACCCGCGGGAAGTACCCTACTCAGGGAGGACACTGAAGCTTTCTTT. It encodes CATSRPAGSTLLREDTEAFF.

V is TRBV5-4 and J is TRBJ1-1; D is unresolved. Trimming removed 2 bases from V and 0 bases from J, with 11 bases in between. This CDR3 region has 15 residues. Germline V gene sequence: CDR1 SGHNT, CDR2 YYREEE (reference sequence). CDR3 residues: CASSLGRYMNTEAFF. The CDR3 DNA is TGTGCCAGCAGCTTAGGACGGTACATGAACACTGAAGCTTTCTTT. Full variable domain (missing parts from reference TRBV5-4 and TRBJ1-1): ETGVTQSPTHLIKTRGQQVTLRCSSQSGHNTVSWYQQALGQGPQFIFQYYREEENGRGNFPPRFSGLQFPNYSSELNVNALELDDSALYLCASSLGRYMNTEAFFGQGTRLTVV.

The chain employs TRBV30 and TRBJ2-2; D not certain. From germline, CDR1 is GTSNPN and CDR2 SVGIG (reference sequence). The CDR3 is 14 amino acids. Between the trimmed V and J ends, which lost 0 bases and 4 bases, there was a span of 9 bases. CDR3 in DNA: TGTGCCTGGAGTGTATCGGTTCCCACCGGGGAGCTGTTTTTT. It translates to CAWSVSVPTGELFF.